This TCR beta chain was recorded in a study of Ad26.COV2.S vaccination and SARS-CoV-2 variants. Sequenced by immunoSEQ multiplex PCR; TCRdb stores in-frame clones only, minus some. The data contain 410,000 or so clones, 92% of them singletons. This sample's treatment: 15 to 20 received Ad26.COV2.S at low or high dose, single or two shots; 5 received placebo; per-sample allocation not given. Day 63 after the first vaccine or placebo injection was the time point for sampling. Germline-derived CDR1 and CDR2 are SEHNR and FQNEAQ (reference sequence). CDR3 length equals 13 residues. V gave up 4 bases and J gave up 4 bases, with 11 bases separating them. A remark on this clone: The same CDR3 is also encoded by other DNA sequences in this sample.

The chain employs TRBV7-9 and TRBJ2-7; perhaps TRBD1 as D (6 bases). This TCR was recovered from a person aged 18-60 years who received the Ad26.COV2.S COVID-19 vaccine or a placebo. The sequenced sample was peripheral blood, obtained in a trial of Ad26.COV2.S vaccine versus placebo. The CDR3 reads CASSSTGSYEQYF. CDR3 sequence (DNA): TGTGCCAGCAGCTCGACAGGAAGTTACGAGCAGTACTTC.